This T cell receptor (beta chain) emerged from a study of post-analysis software for immune sequencing data. Study findings and constraints: In patients, TRBV5-6, TRBV5-1 and TRBV20-1 belonged to roughly five TRBV segments found more frequently than in controls. There was significantly lower normalized Chao1 diversity in multiple sclerosis patients than in controls. F measure clustering grouped samples strongly by preparation batch.

Notes on this clonotype: What it binds is unknown.

TCR beta libraries were prepared from cDNA with unique molecular identifiers. Using its own MiXCR run on the PCR reads, TCRdb lists one record per CDR3 protein. The sample includes 650,000 to 900,000 distinct CDR3 sequences, about 43% of them seen just once. CDR3 length: 17 amino acids. Germline V gene data show CDR1 as SGHRS and CDR2 as YFSETQ. Germline trimming cut 3 bases from V and 5 bases from J; bases unmatched to any gene: 13. The clonotype comes from a girl aged 10 to 17 with multiple sclerosis. The genes are TRBV5-1 and TRBJ2-1; 8 positions match TRBD2. Sequenced input: blood. This chain's CDR3 is CASSSRPGREAHNEQFF. In DNA form, the CDR3 reads TGCGCCAGCAGCTCACGGCCCGGGAGGGAGGCCCACAATGAGCAGTTCTTC.